The 18 T cell receptor beta chains given below trace back to one sample, sequenced in a study of blood T cell repertoires in COVID-19. Repertoires were generated with immunoSEQ multiplex PCR, while TCRdb's copy carries only in-frame clones and drops some. The top ten clones hold 1.9% of a sample with 200,000 to 300,000 clones, approximately 82% of them seen once. Material: peripheral blood. Receptors were obtained from a woman older than 75 with acute or convalescent COVID-19.

V and J are TRBV11-2 and TRBJ2-5; tentatively, D is TRBD1 (6 bases). With 6 bases removed from V and 2 bases from J, the gap between germline ends came to 16 bases. From germline, CDR1 is SGHAT and CDR2 FQNNGV. The CDR3 covers 15 residues. CDR3 sequence reads: CASSSRDKGQETQYF. CDR3 nucleotide sequence: TGTGCCAGCAGTAGCCGGGACAAGGGGCAAGAGACCCAGTACTTC.

The chain uses TRBV5-1 and TRBJ2-2; 11 positions match TRBD2. After removal of 1 base from V and 1 base from J, the junction contained 3 bases not matched to a gene. There are 17 residues in the CDR3. Germline V gives CDR1 SGHRS, CDR2 YFSETQ. The CDR3 DNA reads as TGCGCCAGCAGCTTGCTAGCGGGGGGCAGGAACACCGGGGAGCTGTTTTTT. Protein product: CASSLLAGGRNTGELFF.

This chain links TRBV6-2 or TRBV6-3 with TRBJ1-2, with TRBD1 identical over 7 bases. The CDR3 is 15 amino acids. Trimming removed 5 bases from V and 3 bases from J; junction bases left unmatched: 9. Germline lookup yields CDR1 MNHEY and CDR2 SVGEGT. CDR3 DNA: TGTGCCAGCAGTGCTCGGGGGGGACAGCACTATGGCTACACCTTC. It yields the protein CASSARGGQHYGYTF.

CDR3 nucleotide sequence: TGTGCCAGCAGCCAACAGGGCGTGGGCTCTGGAAACACCATATATTTT. This codes for CASSQQGVGSGNTIYF. The chain couples TRBV5-6 to TRBJ1-3, with D perhaps TRBD1 (6 bases). The CDR3 is 16 amino acids. Trimming stripped 4 bases from V and 0 bases from J, with 14 bases between. The germline CDR1 and CDR2 sequences are SGHDT and YYEEEE.

This clone was observed a handful of times. V gene TRBV7-3 combines with J gene TRBJ1-1; 7 nucleotides line up with TRBD1. The CDR3 spans 15 residues. V trimming: 5 bases; J trimming: 8 bases; junction bases outside the gene matches: 14. The germline V gene encodes CDR1 SGHTA and CDR2 FQGTGA. CDR3 in amino acids: CASSPHRDSAREAFF. The CDR3 nucleotides are TGTGCCAGCAGCCCTCACCGGGACAGTGCTAGGGAAGCTTTCTTT.

The J gene is TRBJ2-7, the V gene TRBV6-1, with 9 bases lining up with TRBD1. CDR1 MNHNS and CDR2 SASEGT come from the germline V gene. The V gene end was trimmed by 1 base and the J gene end by 3 bases; junction bases not matched to a gene: 1. The length of the CDR3 is 14 residues. The CDR3 nucleotides are TGTGCCAGCAGTGAAGGGGGACAGGGCTACGAGCAGTACTTC. Translating gives CASSEGGQGYEQYF.

V usage is TRBV7-2 and J usage is TRBJ2-5; TRBD2 might be the D (5 bases). V was trimmed by 3 bases and J by 2 bases, leaving 7 bases between them. The CDR3 is 13 amino acids. CDR1 and CDR2 (germline): SGHTA, FQGNSA. CDR3 residues: CASSFQRQETQYF. For the CDR3, the DNA is TGTGCCAGCAGCTTCCAGCGGCAAGAGACCCAGTACTTC.

The chain recombines TRBV5-1 with TRBJ2-3; TRBD2 agrees at 14 bases. With 4 bases clipped from V and 0 bases from J, the junction kept 4 bases outside the gene matches. Germline lookup yields CDR1 SGHRS and CDR2 YFSETQ. The CDR3 runs to 17 residues. Written as DNA, the CDR3 is TGCGCCAGCAGCCCAGGGACTAGCGGGAGTAGCACAGATACGCAGTATTTT. It encodes CASSPGTSGSSTDTQYF.

This clone has a single count. The chain joins TRBV5-1 to TRBJ1-1; D perhaps matches TRBD1 (6 bases). Germline values: CDR1 SGHRS, CDR2 YFSETQ. V was pared by 4 bases and J by 1 base, with 17 bases between. CDR3 length: 16 residues. The DNA for the CDR3 is TGCGCCAGCAGCAAGAACAGGGTCACAGGGAACACTGAAGCTTTCTTT. It yields the protein CASSKNRVTGNTEAFF.

The rearrangement links TRBV7-9 to TRBJ1-2, with D possibly being TRBD1 (5 bases). The germline V and J ends were trimmed by 5 bases and 4 bases, with 11 bases remaining between them. Germline V gene sequence: CDR1 SEHNR, CDR2 FQNEAQ (reference sequence). The CDR3 runs to 13 residues. Here the CDR3 DNA reads TGTGCCAGCAGCAGCGGGACTTCCTATGGCTACACCTTC. Residues: CASSSGTSYGYTF. Full variable domain (missing parts from reference TRBV7-9 and TRBJ1-2): DTGVSQNPRHKITKRGQNVTFRCDPISEHNRLYWYRQTLGQGPEFLTYFQNEAQLEKSRLLSDRFSAERPKGSFSTLEIQRTEQGDSAMYLCASSSGTSYGYTFGSGTRLTVV.

The chain carries TRBV5-1 and TRBJ1-1, with D uncertain. This CDR3 spans 13 amino acids. Between the trimmed V and J ends, which lost 0 bases and 7 bases, there was a span of 10 bases. The germline V gene encodes CDR1 SGHRS and CDR2 YFSETQ. This CDR3 is CASSLGAGYEAFF. CDR3 in DNA: TGCGCCAGCAGCTTGGGAGCAGGTTATGAAGCTTTCTTT. Full variable domain (rest looked up from reference TRBV5-1 and TRBJ1-1): KAGVTQTPRYLIKTRGQQVTLSCSPISGHRSVSWYQQTPGQGLQFLFEYFSETQRNKGNFPGRFSGRQFSNSRSEMNVSTLELGDSALYLCASSLGAGYEAFFGQGTRLTVV.

The V call is TRBV6-2 or TRBV6-3, the J call TRBJ2-7; 7 positions match TRBD2. The CDR3 extends over 15 amino acids. Germline assignment: CDR1 MNHEY and CDR2 SVGEGT. The V segment lost 2 bases and the J segment 1 base; nucleotides outside the gene matches: 5. The chain's CDR3 is CASSYERGRSYEQYF. CDR3 sequence (DNA): TGTGCCAGCAGTTACGAGCGGGGTAGGTCCTACGAGCAGTACTTC.

The V and J genes are TRBV10-3 and TRBJ2-1, with D maybe TRBD1 (6 bases). Trimming left V 2 bases short and J 6 bases short, with 14 bases between. Germline assignment: CDR1 ENHRY and CDR2 SYGVKD. The CDR3 spans 15 residues. In DNA, the CDR3 is TGTGCCATCAGTGAGCCGGGACAAGTTGGCAATGAGCAGTTCTTC. This gives the protein CAISEPGQVGNEQFF.

The rearrangement links TRBV19 to TRBJ1-2; 12 nucleotides match TRBD1. Germline CDR1 LNHDA, CDR2 SQIVND (reference sequence). The CDR3 spans 13 residues. CDR3 amino acids: CVWDRGLNYGYTF. In nucleotides, the CDR3 is TGTGTCTGGGACAGGGGGCTCAACTATGGCTACACCTTC.

The chain carries TRBV6-5 and TRBJ1-1; 10 nucleotides agree with TRBD1. Germline lookup yields CDR1 MNHEY and CDR2 SVGAGI. The CDR3 is 15 residues long. Trimming at V came to 5 bases and at J to 4 bases, leaving 7 bases not matched to a gene. The CDR3 loop reads CASSTGQGMGTEAFF. Here the CDR3 DNA reads TGTGCCAGCAGTACGGGACAGGGGATGGGCACTGAAGCTTTCTTT.

V and J are TRBV18 and TRBJ2-5; no clear D gene. V was cut by 1 base and J by 0 bases, with 9 bases left in between. Germline V lookup: CDR1 KGHSH, CDR2 LQKENI. This CDR3 has 15 residues. The DNA of the CDR3 is TGTGCCAGCTCACCACAAGCTACTAACCAAGAGACCCAGTACTTC. Amino acids: CASSPQATNQETQYF.

Regarding this clone: In the same sample, other DNA sequences code for this CDR3. The V and J genes are TRBV5-1 and TRBJ1-1, with 7 bases matching TRBD1. With V trimmed by 7 bases and J by 0 bases, 6 bases remained unmatched. This CDR3 is 14 amino acids long. The germline gives CDR1 SGHRS, CDR2 YFSETQ. In DNA form, the CDR3 reads TGCGCCAGCCGCACGGGACAGATGAACACTGAAGCTTTCTTT. Amino acid sequence: CASRTGQMNTEAFF.

V usage is TRBV5-1 and J usage is TRBJ2-3; no definite D call. The CDR3 totals 16 residues. Deletions cut 6 bases from V and 0 bases from J, with 17 bases between. Looked up from germline, CDR1 is SGHRS and CDR2 is YFSETQ. The CDR3 DNA sequence: TGCGCCAGCACCCGCGGCGTAGTAGGTAGCACAGATACGCAGTATTTT. Protein product: CASTRGVVGSTDTQYF. Full variable domain (missing parts from reference TRBV5-1 and TRBJ2-3): KAGVTQTPRYLIKTRGQQVTLSCSPISGHRSVSWYQQTPGQGLQFLFEYFSETQRNKGNFPGRFSGRQFSNSRSEMNVSTLELGDSALYLCASTRGVVGSTDTQYFGPGTRLTVL.